Below are 10 T cell receptor beta chains sequenced from a single sample in a study of T cells in Graves' hyperthyroidism and ophthalmopathy. Researchers took RNA transcripts and amplified the TCR beta CDR3 regions from them. The TCR CDR3 first-round RT-PCR relied on the HTBI primer set. From the multiplex PCR reads, TCRdb called clonotypes with MiXCR, one entry per CDR3 protein. The table lists 450,000 to 650,000 distinct CDR3 sequences, less than 25% of them singletons. The sequencing input was blood. These receptor sequences come from a man in his late teens or twenties with Graves' hyperthyroidism.

This clonotype was found a few times. This sequence joins TRBV10-3 and TRBJ2-7, with TRBD1 matching 8 bases. CDR3 length equals 16 residues. After removal of 2 bases from V and 0 bases from J, the junction contained 6 bases not matched to a gene. Looked up from germline, CDR1 is ENHRY and CDR2 is SYGVKD. For the CDR3, the DNA is TGTGCCATCAGTGAGAGGGGACAGGCAAACTCCTACGAGCAGTACTTC. Its protein is CAISERGQANSYEQYF.

This clonotype was found many times. The genes are TRBV2 and TRBJ1-5; D ambiguous. This CDR3 has 15 residues. Trimming left V 7 bases short and J 3 bases short, with 16 bases between. CDR1 and CDR2 (germline): SNHLY, FYNNEI. The CDR3 bases are TGTGCCAGCATCCTCCGGGAGGGTGACAATCAGCCCCAGCATTTT. It specifies CASILREGDNQPQHF.

This clonotype was detected ten times or more. The chain combines TRBV12-3 or TRBV12-4 with TRBJ1-6, with a possible D match to TRBD1 (5 bases). The V end lost 6 bases, the J end lost 9 bases, and 21 bases lay between the germline ends. CDR3 size: 16 residues. The CDR3 reads CASRGGGIRTFSPLHF. The CDR3 nucleotides are TGTGCCAGCAGGGGGGGAGGAATCAGAACGTTTTCACCCCTCCACTTT.

In its sample, this clonotype was seen many times. The chain employs TRBV12-3 or TRBV12-4 and TRBJ1-2; no clear D. The CDR3 consists of 12 residues. Trimming pared 6 bases from V and 7 bases from J, leaving 12 bases between. In DNA form, the CDR3 reads TGTGCCAGCAGCGATTCTGACGGTGGCTACACCTTC. Its protein is CASSDSDGGYTF.

This clonotype was seen at least ten times. The V and J genes are TRBV15 and TRBJ1-1; D call uncertain. V was shortened by 0 bases and J by 4 bases, with 9 bases between the two germline ends. Germline assignment: CDR1 LNHNV and CDR2 YYDKDF (reference sequence). The length of the CDR3 is 14 residues. As DNA, the CDR3 is TGTGCCACCAGCAGAGAACCGGGAAGCACTGAAGCTTTCTTT. Translation: CATSREPGSTEAFF. Together with reference TRBV15 and TRBJ1-1, the CDR3 gives the full variable domain: DAMVIQNPRYQVTQFGKPVTLSCSQTLNHNVMYWYQQKSSQAPKLLFHYYDKDFNNEADTPDNFQSRRPNTSFCFLDIRSPGLGDTAMYLCATSREPGSTEAFFGQGTRLTVV.

This clonotype was detected ten times or more. This CDR3 is CASSFQGRNQPQHF. In DNA, the CDR3 is TGTGCCAGCAGCTTCCAGGGACGCAATCAGCCCCAGCATTTT. The rearrangement joins TRBV7-9 to TRBJ1-5; TRBD1 might be the D (5 bases). With 3 bases removed from V and 2 bases from J, the gap between germline ends came to 8 bases. Germline V lookup: CDR1 SEHNR, CDR2 FQNEAQ (reference sequence). The CDR3 consists of 14 residues.

This clonotype came up many times. The chain links TRBV12-3 or TRBV12-4 to TRBJ2-2; 11 nucleotides line up with TRBD1. The CDR3 covers 19 residues. The trim removed 4 bases at V and 1 base at J, leaving 11 bases unmatched. CDR3 amino acids: CASSSVHPGQGGNTGELFF. CDR3 nucleotide sequence: TGTGCCAGCAGTTCTGTACACCCGGGACAGGGGGGGAACACCGGGGAGCTGTTTTTT.

This clonotype was detected many times. The rearrangement links TRBV11-2 to TRBJ1-1; D is ambiguous. Germline values: CDR1 SGHAT, CDR2 FQNNGV. This CDR3 comprises 11 residues. Trimming left V 1 base short and J 8 bases short, with 5 bases between. In DNA form, the CDR3 reads TGTGCCAGCAGCTTAGTGGTGGAAGCTTTCTTT. Protein sequence: CASSLVVEAFF.

On this clonotype: This may arise from a read error, as a much more abundant clone is one base away. The chain couples TRBV29-1 to TRBJ1-2; D unclear. The CDR3 consists of 13 residues. The germline V gene has CDR1 SQVTM and CDR2 ANQGSEA. Here the CDR3 reads CIVEKGMNYGYTF. The DNA of the CDR3 is TGCATCGTTGAAAAAGGGATGAACTATGGCTACACCTTC.

This clonotype has a handful of counts. The rearrangement links TRBV20-1 to TRBJ2-4, with D maybe TRBD1 (5 bases). The CDR3 length is 13 residues. CDR1 DFQATT and CDR2 SNEGSKA come from the germline V gene (reference sequence). V was pared by 3 bases and J by 2 bases, with 8 bases between. The CDR3 DNA reads as TGCAGTGCTAGGACAGCACCCAAAAACATTCAGTACTTC. Translating gives CSARTAPKNIQYF.